These 19 T cell receptor beta chains were all obtained from the same sample, sequenced in a study of cytomegalovirus exposure and HLA in healthy donors. This PCR relied on a set of 60 Vbeta primers and 13 Jbeta primers. Libraries were prepared by immunoSEQ multiplex PCR; TCRdb keeps only in-frame clonotypes and omits some of them. The repertoire consists of 150,000 to 200,000 clones, with approximately 82% occurring once and the leading ten covering approximately 1.5%. The sample was PBMCs. These receptors all come from a woman aged 18-30 years in good health and CMV-seronegative.

This clone was picked up a small number of times. The chain is built from TRBV27 and TRBJ1-1; 10 bases are a match to TRBD1. Germline CDR1 reads MNHEY; CDR2 reads SMNVEV (reference sequence). There are 16 residues in the CDR3. Germline trimming cut 5 bases from V and 0 bases from J; bases unmatched to any gene: 6. The CDR3: CASSPLGQGMNTEAFF. The CDR3 DNA reads TGTGCCAGCAGTCCCTTGGGACAGGGGATGAACACTGAAGCTTTCTTT.

The chain has TRBV6-5 and TRBJ1-2; 9 bases map to TRBD1. The CDR3 runs 12 residues. CDR1 is MNHEY and CDR2 is SVGAGI in the germline V gene. Trimming removed 6 bases from V and 7 bases from J; junction bases left unmatched: 3. The CDR3 is CASRGQGGGYTF. The CDR3 nucleotides are TGTGCCAGCAGGGGACAGGGCGGTGGCTACACCTTC.

The chain links TRBV2 to TRBJ2-2; 8 bases are shared with TRBD2. The CDR3 has 15 residues. After removal of 4 bases from V and 3 bases from J, the junction contained 4 bases not matched to a gene. Germline CDR1 SNHLY, CDR2 FYNNEI. CDR3 residues: CASSARGLDTGELFF. CDR3 nucleotides: TGTGCCAGCAGTGCACGGGGACTAGACACCGGGGAGCTGTTTTTT.

Of note for this clone: Other DNA sequences in this sample translate to the same CDR3. The chain couples TRBV6-5 to TRBJ1-3, with D unresolved. V lost 2 bases and J 3 bases, leaving 8 bases between the germline ends. This CDR3 contains 14 residues. The V gene's germline CDR1 is MNHEY and CDR2 SVGAGI. CDR3 DNA: TGTGCCAGCAGTTACGGACTCAGTGGAAACACCATATATTTT. This sequence encodes CASSYGLSGNTIYF.

Note on this clone: Its ends do not fully match the called genes, so a read error is possible. V gene TRBV7-9 combines with J gene TRBJ2-5, with a tentative D call TRBD2 (5 bases). Germline V CDR1 and CDR2: SEHNR, FQNEAQ (reference sequence). There are 11 residues in the CDR3. CDR3 nucleotide sequence: TGTTCCAGCAGCTCCGGGGTAGACCAGTACTTC. Translated: CSSSSGVDQYF.

The genes are TRBV30 and TRBJ1-2; 11 bases match TRBD1. The ends lost 2 bases at V and 4 bases at J; junction bases unmatched: 9. There are 16 residues in the CDR3. Germline lookup yields CDR1 GTSNPN and CDR2 SVGIG (reference sequence). CDR3 amino acids: CAWSTPGTGGTYGYTF. Written as DNA, the CDR3 is TGTGCCTGGAGTACCCCCGGGACAGGGGGTACCTATGGCTACACCTTC.

The chain couples TRBV4-1 to TRBJ2-1; 8 bases match TRBD2. The ends lost 1 base at V and 4 bases at J; junction bases unmatched: 0. This CDR3 comprises 14 residues. Per the germline V gene, CDR1 is MGHRA and CDR2 is YSYEKL. The CDR3 DNA is TGCGCCAGCAGCCAAGCGGGAGGGTACAATGAGCAGTTCTTC. This gives the protein CASSQAGGYNEQFF.

The chain is built from TRBV1 and TRBJ2-7; TRBD2, the table's D call, lacks a check against the DNA. TRBV1 corresponds to a pseudogene. The CDR3 contains 17 residues. As DNA, the CDR3 is TGCACCAGCAGCCAGGTGATCAGAGGGCCAGGCAGGAACGAGCAGTACGTC. Amino acid sequence: CTSSQVIRGPGRNEQYV.

With respect to this clone: The same CDR3 can be traced to other DNA sequences in this sample. The rearrangement uses TRBV7-9 and TRBJ1-1; D may be TRBD1 (5 bases). The CDR3 runs 14 residues. With 6 bases removed from V and 8 bases from J, the gap between germline ends came to 19 bases. CDR1 and CDR2 (germline): SEHNR, FQNEAQ (reference sequence). Written as DNA, the CDR3 is TGTGCCAGCAGTCCCGGGAGGGGTTTCGCGGAAGCTTTCTTT. Translation gives CASSPGRGFAEAFF.

Concerning this clone: Its ends do not fully match the called genes, so a read error is possible. The chain carries TRBV4-2 and TRBJ1-4; tentative D call: TRBD1 (5 bases). The V gene's germline CDR1 is LGHNA and CDR2 YNFKEQ. The CDR3 has 17 amino acids. CDR3 bases: TGTGCCAGCAGCCAAGAATATAGGACATCAACTAATGAAAAACCGTTTTTT. It yields the protein CASSQEYRTSTNEKPFF.

This chain connects TRBV30 to TRBJ2-3; 9 bases match TRBD2. Losses at the gene ends were 0 bases for V and 5 bases for J; bases not matched to a gene: 3. This CDR3 spans 14 amino acids. Germline lookup yields CDR1 GTSNPN and CDR2 SVGIG (reference sequence). CDR3 in DNA: TGTGCCTGGAGTGTAGCGGGAGGTATAGATACGCAGTATTTT. Translation: CAWSVAGGIDTQYF.

The table lists this clone with a few counts. This chain connects TRBV6-6 to TRBJ1-5, with D perhaps TRBD1 (5 bases). The germline CDR1 and CDR2 sequences are MNHNY and SVGAGI (reference sequence). V lost 0 bases to trimming and J lost 2 bases, with 8 bases between them. The CDR3 is made up of 15 amino acids. The CDR3 region is CASSYSGPGNQPQHF. In nucleotides, the CDR3 is TGTGCCAGCAGTTACTCGGGGCCGGGCAATCAGCCCCAGCATTTT.

The chain couples TRBV10-2 to TRBJ2-5, with 8 bases identical to TRBD2. CDR3 length equals 13 residues. Germline-derived CDR1 and CDR2 are WSHSY and SAAADI. J was trimmed by 3 bases and V by 5 bases; bases with no gene match: 2. CDR3 protein: CASSTLAEETQYF. The CDR3 region has the DNA TGCGCCAGCAGTACACTAGCGGAAGAGACCCAGTACTTC.

This rearrangement joins TRBV7-9 to TRBJ1-5; D remains unclear. Germline V CDR1 and CDR2: SEHNR, FQNEAQ (reference sequence). The CDR3 is made up of 13 amino acids. V lost 4 bases to trimming and J lost 14 bases, with 18 bases between them. The CDR3 region has the DNA TGTGCCAGCAGCTCCCCGTGGGAGGCCGGGGAGCATTTT. Translating it yields CASSSPWEAGEHF.

The genes are TRBV10-3 and TRBJ2-3; 8 nucleotides agree with TRBD1. Germline lookup yields CDR1 ENHRY and CDR2 SYGVKD. V shed 7 bases and J 2 bases; nucleotides not matched to a gene: 11. The CDR3 is made up of 16 amino acids. The CDR3 DNA follows: TGTGCCATCACTACAACCCCGGACAGGGCCACAGATACGCAGTATTTT. It yields the protein CAITTTPDRATDTQYF.

As regards this clone: One end of the junction fails to match germline, which may point to a read error. This sequence joins TRBV27 and TRBJ2-7; TRBD1 aligns across 10 bases. This CDR3 is 15 amino acids long. Germline CDR1 and CDR2: MNHEY and SMNVEV (reference sequence). The CDR3 nucleotides read TGTGCCAGCAGTTTGAGGGGACAGGGGATCTACGGGCAGTACTTC. Translating it yields CASSLRGQGIYGQYF.

The CDR3 sequence: CASRSFGGGWNEQFF. CDR3 DNA: TGTGCCAGCAGATCCTTCGGGGGGGGGTGGAATGAGCAGTTCTTC. The gene calls are TRBV5-4 and TRBJ2-1, with 8 bases matching TRBD2. Germline assignment: CDR1 SGHNT and CDR2 YYREEE (reference sequence). This CDR3 region has 15 residues. V lost 5 bases, J lost 7 bases, and 11 bases stayed unmatched.

The genes are TRBV28 and TRBJ2-5, with TRBD1 as a possible D gene (6 bases). The J call may be incorrect, as the DNA end agrees better with TRBJ2-7. The CDR3 has 15 amino acids. Germline CDR1 is MDHEN and CDR2 is SYDVKM. The chain's CDR3 is CASSLGGAGSHEQYF. The CDR3 coding sequence is TGTGCCAGCAGTTTAGGGGGCGCGGGTTCCCACGAGCAGTACTTC.

V gene TRBV21-1 combines with J gene TRBJ1-2. TRBV21-1 is a listed pseudogene. This CDR3 comprises 14 residues. CDR3 DNA sequence: TGTGCCAGCAGCAAAGAAAAGTACTCCTATGGCTACACCTTC. Protein sequence: CASSKEKYSYGYTF.